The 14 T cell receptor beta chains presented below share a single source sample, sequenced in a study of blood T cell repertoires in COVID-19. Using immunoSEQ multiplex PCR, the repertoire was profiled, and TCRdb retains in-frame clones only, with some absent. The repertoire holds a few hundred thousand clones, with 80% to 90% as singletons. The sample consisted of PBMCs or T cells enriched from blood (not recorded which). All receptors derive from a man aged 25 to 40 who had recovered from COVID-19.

The CDR3 DNA sequence: TGTGCCACCAGTGAACTTCGACAGGGACGGGTGAACACTGAAGCTTTCTTT. It codes for CATSELRQGRVNTEAFF. J is TRBJ1-1 and V is TRBV24-1, with TRBD1 identical over 7 bases. After removal of 4 bases from V and 0 bases from J, the junction contained 10 bases not matched to a gene. The germline V gene encodes CDR1 KGHDR and CDR2 SFDVKD. CDR3 length: 17 residues.

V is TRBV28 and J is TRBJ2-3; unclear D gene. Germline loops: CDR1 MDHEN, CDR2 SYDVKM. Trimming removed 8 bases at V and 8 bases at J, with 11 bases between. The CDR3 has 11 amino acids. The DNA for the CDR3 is TGTGCCAGCTCTAGTGATGGTACGCAGTATTTT. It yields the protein CASSSDGTQYF.

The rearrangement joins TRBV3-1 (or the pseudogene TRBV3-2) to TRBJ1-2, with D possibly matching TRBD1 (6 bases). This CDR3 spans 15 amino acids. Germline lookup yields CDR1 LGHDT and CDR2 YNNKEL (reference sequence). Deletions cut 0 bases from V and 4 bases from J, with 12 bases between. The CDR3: CASSQDKGVGYGYTF. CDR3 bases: TGTGCCAGCAGCCAAGATAAGGGGGTCGGCTATGGCTACACCTTC.

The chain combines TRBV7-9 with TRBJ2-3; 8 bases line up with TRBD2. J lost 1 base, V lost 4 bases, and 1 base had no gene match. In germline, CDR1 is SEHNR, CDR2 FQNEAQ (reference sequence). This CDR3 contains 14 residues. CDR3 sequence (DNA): TGTGCCAGCAGCTATAGCGGGGGCACAGATACGCAGTATTTT. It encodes CASSYSGGTDTQYF.

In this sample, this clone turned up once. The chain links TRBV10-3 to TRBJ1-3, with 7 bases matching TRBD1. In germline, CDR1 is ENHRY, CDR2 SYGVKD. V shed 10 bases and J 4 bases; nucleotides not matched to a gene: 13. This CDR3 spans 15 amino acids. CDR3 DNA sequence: TGTGCCACGGCAGGGGGGTCTCTTGTCGGAAACACCATATATTTT. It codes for CATAGGSLVGNTIYF.

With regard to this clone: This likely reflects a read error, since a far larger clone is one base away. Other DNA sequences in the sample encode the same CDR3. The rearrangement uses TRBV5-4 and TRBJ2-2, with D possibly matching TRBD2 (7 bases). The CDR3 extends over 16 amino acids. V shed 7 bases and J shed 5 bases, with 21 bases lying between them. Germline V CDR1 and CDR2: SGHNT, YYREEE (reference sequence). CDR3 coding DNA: TGTGCCAGCCGCCGGAGGGGGGGCGCGGGGACCGGGGAGCTGTTTTTT. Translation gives CASRRRGGAGTGELFF.

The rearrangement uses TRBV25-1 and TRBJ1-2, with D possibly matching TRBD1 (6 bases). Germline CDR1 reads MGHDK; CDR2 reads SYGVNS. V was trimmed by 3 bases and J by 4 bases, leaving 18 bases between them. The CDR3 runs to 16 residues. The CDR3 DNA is TGTGCCAGCAGTGAGCCCGCGGTGGACAGATCCTATGGCTACACCTTC. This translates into CASSEPAVDRSYGYTF.

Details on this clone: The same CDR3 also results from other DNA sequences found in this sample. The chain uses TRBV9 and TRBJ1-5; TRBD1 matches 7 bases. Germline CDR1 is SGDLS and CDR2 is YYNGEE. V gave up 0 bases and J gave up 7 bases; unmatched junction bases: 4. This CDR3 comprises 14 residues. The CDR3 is CASSVGQGGQPQHF. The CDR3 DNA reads TGTGCCAGCAGCGTAGGACAGGGTGGGCAGCCCCAGCATTTT.

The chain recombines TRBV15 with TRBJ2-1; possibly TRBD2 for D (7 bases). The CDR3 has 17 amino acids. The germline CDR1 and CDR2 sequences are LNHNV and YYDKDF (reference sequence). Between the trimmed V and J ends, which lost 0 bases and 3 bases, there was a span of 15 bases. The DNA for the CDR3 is TGTGCCACCAGCAGAGAGAAAGGGGGGGCCTTCTACAATGAGCAGTTCTTC. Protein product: CATSREKGGAFYNEQFF.

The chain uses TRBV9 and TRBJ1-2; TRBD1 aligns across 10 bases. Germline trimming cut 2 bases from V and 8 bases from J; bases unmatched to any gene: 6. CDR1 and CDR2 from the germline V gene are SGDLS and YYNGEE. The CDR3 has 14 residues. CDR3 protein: CASSVDGTGDGYTF. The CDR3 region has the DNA TGTGCCAGCAGCGTCGACGGGACAGGGGACGGCTACACCTTC.

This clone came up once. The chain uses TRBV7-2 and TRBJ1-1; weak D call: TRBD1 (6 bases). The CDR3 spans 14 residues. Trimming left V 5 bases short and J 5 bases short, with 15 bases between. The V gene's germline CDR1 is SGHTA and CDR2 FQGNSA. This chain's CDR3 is CASSGGGLRTEAFF. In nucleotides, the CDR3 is TGTGCCAGCAGCGGCGGGGGCCTACGGACTGAAGCTTTCTTT.

CDR3 protein: CASSQDPPTGRLTGELFF. The CDR3 DNA reads TGCGCCAGCAGCCAAGACCCCCCAACAGGGAGACTCACCGGGGAGCTGTTTTTT. The chain links TRBV4-3 to TRBJ2-2; TRBD1 might be the D (6 bases). This CDR3 is built from 18 residues. With 0 bases removed from V and 4 bases from J, the gap between germline ends came to 18 bases. From germline, CDR1 is LGHNA and CDR2 YSLEER.

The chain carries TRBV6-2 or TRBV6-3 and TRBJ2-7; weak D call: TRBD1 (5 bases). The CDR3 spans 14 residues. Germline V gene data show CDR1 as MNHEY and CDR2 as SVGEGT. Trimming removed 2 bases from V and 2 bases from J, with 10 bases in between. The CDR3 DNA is TGTGCCAGCAGTTACCCCGCAGGGCCCTACGAGCAGTACTTC. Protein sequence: CASSYPAGPYEQYF.

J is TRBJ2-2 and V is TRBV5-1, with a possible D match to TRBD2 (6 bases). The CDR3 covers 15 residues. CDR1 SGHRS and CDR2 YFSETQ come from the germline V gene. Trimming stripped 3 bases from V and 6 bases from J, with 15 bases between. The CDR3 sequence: CASSSPYGGAGELFF. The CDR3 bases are TGCGCCAGCAGCTCCCCGTACGGAGGGGCCGGGGAGCTGTTTTTT.